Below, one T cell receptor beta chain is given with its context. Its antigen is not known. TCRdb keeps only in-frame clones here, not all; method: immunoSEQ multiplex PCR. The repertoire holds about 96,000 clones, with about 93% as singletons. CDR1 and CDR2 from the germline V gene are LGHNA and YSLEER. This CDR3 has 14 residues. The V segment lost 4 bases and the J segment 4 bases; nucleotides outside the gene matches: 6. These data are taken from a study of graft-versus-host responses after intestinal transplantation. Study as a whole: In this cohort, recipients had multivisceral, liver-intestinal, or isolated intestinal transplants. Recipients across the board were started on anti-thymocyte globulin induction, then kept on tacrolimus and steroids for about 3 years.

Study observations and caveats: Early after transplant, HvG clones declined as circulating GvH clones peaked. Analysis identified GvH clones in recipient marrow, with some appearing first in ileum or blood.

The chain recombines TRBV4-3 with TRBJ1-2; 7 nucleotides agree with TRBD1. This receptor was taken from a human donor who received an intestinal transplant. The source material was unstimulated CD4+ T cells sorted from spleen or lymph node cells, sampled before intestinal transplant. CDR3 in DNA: TGCGCCAGCAGCCGTATACAGGGGCCCTATGGCTACACCTTC. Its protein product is CASSRIQGPYGYTF.